This T cell receptor (beta chain) comes out of a study of naive and memory T cell subsets. Study-wide results and caveats: No ground truth validated the naive and memory repertoire findings. Especially in CD8 cells, naive repertoires contained a few larger clonotypes, possibly CD45RA-re-expressing memory cells.

Trimming shortened V by 7 bases and J by 3 bases, and 10 bases separated the two germline ends. The CDR3 spans 12 residues. Germline values: CDR1 SNHLY, CDR2 FYNNEI. This clonotype was observed many times. Its specificity is unknown. Two oligonucleotides, mixed equimolar, formed the beta constant-region primer covering TRBC1 and TRBC2. Ligated cDNA was amplified by four rounds of PCR with nested alpha and beta constant-region primers and SP2. A single record per CDR3 protein comes from TCRdb applying MiXCR to the UMI-ligation and nested PCR reads. The sample records about 82,000 distinct CDR3 sequences, about 10% being singletons. From the second PCR step, alpha and beta chains were amplified apart.

Specimen: naive CD8+ T cells from blood. The sequence was obtained from a human donor in good health. The V gene is TRBV2, the J gene TRBJ2-7, with D tentatively TRBD2 (5 bases). DNA for the CDR3: TGTGCCAGCATCGGGATCAGCTACGAGCAGTACTTC. As protein: CASIGISYEQYF.